A selection of T cell receptor beta chains follows, all from one sample in a study of vaccination effects on CD4 cells after COVID-19. The antigens these receptors bind are not known. Sequencing used immunoSEQ multiplex PCR; TCRdb keeps in-frame clones, though not all of them. Of tens of thousands of clones in the sample, over 60% were seen once. The sample in question was CD4+ T cells from PBMCs cultured with a peptide pool, obtained before COVID-19 vaccination. The receptors derive from a human donor who had a prior SARS-CoV-2 infection. Both conserved end residues are part of each CDR3. A D gene is named only where the DNA matches it firmly. Size is omitted from some rows. Given values are once, few, many or a class for expanded clones.

D gene	clone size	V gene	J gene	CDR3 length	CDR3 DNA	CDR3 protein
TRBD2	few	TRBV28	TRBJ2-1	17	TGTGCCAGCAGGGCCGGGACTAGCGGGGGCCCGTTCAATGAGCAGTTCTTC	CASRAGTSGGPFNEQFF
TRBD2	.	TRBV3-1/TRBV3-2	TRBJ2-1	18	TGTGCCAGCAGCCAAGATCCATCGAGGACTAGCGGGACCCCCGAGCAGTTCTTC	CASSQDPSRTSGTPEQFF
TRBD2	.	TRBV25-1	TRBJ2-7	14	TGTGCCAGCAGTGAACACGGGGGGGCCCACGAGCAGTACTTC	CASSEHGGAHEQYF
TRBD2	.	TRBV5-4	TRBJ2-3	16	TGTGCCAGCAGTAGCATAGCGGGGGGAAGCACAGATACGCAGTATTTT	CASSSIAGGSTDTQYF
TRBD2	once	TRBV5-4	TRBJ2-5	18	TGTGCCAGCAGCTCCTTGAATCCGTTAGCGGGGCCCCAAGAGACCCAGTACTTC	CASSSLNPLAGPQETQYF
.	once	TRBV18	TRBJ2-3	16	TGTGCCAGCTCACGAACGGCAGGTATTCGCACAGATACGCAGTATTTT	CASSRTAGIRTDTQYF
.	.	TRBV7-3	TRBJ2-1	14	TGTGCCAGCAGCTTAACACGGGACAAAGATGAGCAGTTCTTC	CASSLTRDKDEQFF
TRBD1	.	TRBV5-1	TRBJ2-5	14	TGCGCCAGCAGCAGGACAGGGGCCCAAGAGACCCAGTACTTC	CASSRTGAQETQYF
TRBD1	.	TRBV2	TRBJ2-2	14	TGTGCCAGCCGGGACAGGGGTTTCACCGGGGAGCTGTTTTTT	CASRDRGFTGELFF
.	.	TRBV7-3	TRBJ2-1	13	TGTGCCAGCAGCTCACAACCGTACAATGAGCAGTTCTTC	CASSSQPYNEQFF
.	.	TRBV28	TRBJ1-2	12	TGTGCCAGCAGTTCACAGGGATATGGCTACACCTTC	CASSSQGYGYTF
TRBD2	few	TRBV7-9	TRBJ2-1	15	TGTGCCAGCAGCCGTTTGGGACTAGCGAGCAATGAGCAGTTCTTC	CASSRLGLASNEQFF
TRBD2	.	TRBV25-1	TRBJ2-5	15	TGTGCCAGCAGTGAATGGGGGACTAGCGGAAAGACCCAGTACTTC	CASSEWGTSGKTQYF
.	.	TRBV7-8	TRBJ1-5	14	TGTGCCAGCAGCTTAGAGGGACGATATCAGCCCCAGCATTTT	CASSLEGRYQPQHF
TRBD2	.	TRBV7-9	TRBJ2-2	16	TGTGCCAGCAGCTTAGCACTAGCGGGAGATATCGGGGAGCTGTTTTTT	CASSLALAGDIGELFF
.	.	TRBV29-1	TRBJ2-3	13	TGCAGCGTTCCAGGGAGAGGCACAGATACGCAGTATTTT	CSVPGRGTDTQYF
.	once	TRBV6-5	TRBJ1-5	15	TGTGCCAGCACCGAACCCGACAGTGTCAATCAGCCCCAGCATTTT	CASTEPDSVNQPQHF
.	.	TRBV5-1	TRBJ1-1	15	TGCGCCAGCAGCTTGAGTCAGGGTGGGGACACTGAAGCTTTCTTT	CASSLSQGGDTEAFF
TRBD2	.	TRBV3-1/TRBV3-2	TRBJ2-5	17	TGTGCCAGCAGCCCGGAGGGACTAGCGGGGGGGATAGAGACCCAGTACTTC	CASSPEGLAGGIETQYF
TRBD2	.	TRBV15	TRBJ2-5	17	TGTGCCACCAGCAGCGGTCTAGCGGGAGGAAAACAAGAGACCCAGTACTTC	CATSSGLAGGKQETQYF
.	.	TRBV4-2	TRBJ2-3	13	TGTGCCAGCAGCCCGCTGCTAGTGGATACGCAGTATTTT	CASSPLLVDTQYF
.	.	TRBV7-9	TRBJ1-4	17	TGTGCCAGCAGCCCAGAGCGGGGGCGGAAAACTAATGAAAAACTGTTTTTT	CASSPERGRKTNEKLFF
.	.	TRBV5-5	TRBJ2-1	14	TGTGCCAGCAGCTTTCTCGCCGGGACCGGTGAGCAGTTCTTC	CASSFLAGTGEQFF
.	.	TRBV6-5	TRBJ2-7	15	TGTGCCAGCAGTTACTCGGGCTTAGGGTACTACGAGCAGTACTTC	CASSYSGLGYYEQYF
.	.	TRBV30	TRBJ1-5	14	TGTGCCTGGACACACAGGTTCAGCAATCAGCCCCAGCATTTT	CAWTHRFSNQPQHF
TRBD1	.	TRBV15	TRBJ2-3	16	TGTGCCACCAGGGGACCGGGACAGGGGAGCACAGATACGCAGTATTTT	CATRGPGQGSTDTQYF
.	once	TRBV5-1	TRBJ2-1	13	TGCGCCAGCAGCTCCCTTCTAGGCGATGAGCAGTTCTTC	CASSSLLGDEQFF
TRBD2	.	TRBV11-3	TRBJ2-5	15	TGTGCCAGCAGCTTCTCTCTAGCGGGAGATGAGACCCAGTACTTC	CASSFSLAGDETQYF
TRBD1	.	TRBV2	TRBJ2-1	17	TGTGCCAGCAGTGAAGCGGTTTTGGACAGGGGTGACAATGAGCAGTTCTTC	CASSEAVLDRGDNEQFF
.	.	TRBV5-6	TRBJ1-2	13	TGTGCCAGCAGCTTGTGGAGAAACTATGGCTACACCTTC	CASSLWRNYGYTF
.	.	TRBV7-2	TRBJ2-3	15	TGTGCCAGCAGCTTAGCGAGTCTAGCCTCAGATACGCAGTATTTT	CASSLASLASDTQYF
TRBD2	.	TRBV19	TRBJ2-1	16	TGTGCCAGTAGTCCCGGGACTAGCGGGAGGGCCCTTGAGCAGTTCTTC	CASSPGTSGRALEQFF
.	.	TRBV2	TRBJ1-2	14	TGTGCCAGCAGTGAAGAAATGGTTTACTATGGCTACACCTTC	CASSEEMVYYGYTF
.	.	TRBV5-6	TRBJ2-3	15	TGTGCCAGCAGCTTGACGGGGGCAAGCACAGATACGCAGTATTTT	CASSLTGASTDTQYF
.	.	TRBV7-3	TRBJ2-3	13	TGTGCCAGCAGCCCAGGGCAAATAAATACGCAGTATTTT	CASSPGQINTQYF
.	once	TRBV4-1	TRBJ2-5	15	TGCGCCAGCAGCCAAACCCTGGGGGCAGGAGAGACCCAGTACTTC	CASSQTLGAGETQYF
TRBD2	.	TRBV10-3	TRBJ2-1	18	TGTGCCATCAGTGAGTCTCCCACGCTGACTAGCGGGGGGGGTGAGCAGTTCTTC	CAISESPTLTSGGGEQFF
.	.	TRBV6-4	TRBJ1-2	13	TGTGCCAGCAGTGCACAGGGTGGCTATGGCTACACCTTC	CASSAQGGYGYTF
.	.	TRBV12-3/TRBV12-4	TRBJ1-5	12	TGTGCCAGCATGTATTTTGGTCAGCCCCAGCATTTT	CASMYFGQPQHF
.	.	TRBV12-3/TRBV12-4	TRBJ1-3	13	TGTGCCAGCAGGTTGACGGCTGGAAACACCATATATTTT	CASRLTAGNTIYF
TRBD1	.	TRBV11-2	TRBJ1-6	18	TGTGCCAGCAGCTTAGAGGGGACAGGGGTGGCCTATAATTCACCCCTCCACTTT	CASSLEGTGVAYNSPLHF
.	.	TRBV2	TRBJ1-4	14	TGTGCCAGCAGTGTAGGGGACCGCCGGCCCCGTGTATTTTTT	CASSVGDRRPRVFF
TRBD1	few	TRBV11-2	TRBJ2-2	16	TGTGCCAGCGGCAAAATGGGAACAGGGGGATTGAGGGAGCTGTTTTTT	CASGKMGTGGLRELFF
.	.	TRBV10-3	TRBJ1-2	16	TGTGCCATCAGTGAGCTCAGGGGTGGGGGACTATATGGCTACACCTTC	CAISELRGGGLYGYTF
.	few	TRBV7-9	TRBJ2-2	12	TGTGCCAGCAGCTTCTCCACCGGGGAGCTGTTTTTT	CASSFSTGELFF
TRBD1	.	TRBV19	TRBJ1-2	15	TGTGCCAGTAGTCCGAGACAGGGGGTAGGAGAAGGCTACACCTTC	CASSPRQGVGEGYTF
TRBD1	.	TRBV19	TRBJ2-1	13	TGTGCCAGTGCACAGGGGGCTACCAATGAGCAGTTCTTC	CASAQGATNEQFF
.	.	TRBV6-1	TRBJ2-3	14	TGTGCCAGCAGTGAAGTTCCCGGGGTGGATACGCAGTATTTT	CASSEVPGVDTQYF
.	.	TRBV12-3/TRBV12-4	TRBJ2-3	11	TGTGCCAGCAGTCTACGGGATACGCAGTATTTT	CASSLRDTQYF
.	few	TRBV12-3/TRBV12-4	TRBJ2-7	12	TGTGCCAGCAGTTCGGGCAGCTACGAGCAGTACTTC	CASSSGSYEQYF
.	.	TRBV18	TRBJ1-5	14	TGTGCCAGCTCACCATTCGAAGGCAATCAGCCCCAGCATTTT	CASSPFEGNQPQHF
TRBD2	few	TRBV7-2	TRBJ2-3	14	TGTGCCAGCAGCATAAATGGACTAGATGGCACGCAGTATTTT	CASSINGLDGTQYF
TRBD2	.	TRBV9	TRBJ2-3	15	TGTGCCAGCAGCGTACTTAGCGGGAGATGGTATACGCAGTATTTT	CASSVLSGRWYTQYF
TRBD2	.	TRBV27	TRBJ2-1	15	TGTGCCAGCAGCTTTACCGGGAGGGCCTACAATGAGCAGTTCTTC	CASSFTGRAYNEQFF
TRBD1	.	TRBV12-3/TRBV12-4	TRBJ1-5	13	TGTGCCAGCAGTCCCGGGACAGGGCAGCCCCAGCATTTT	CASSPGTGQPQHF
.	.	TRBV5-1	TRBJ2-3	14	TGCGCCAGCAGTCGTGGGGGGAGCGAGGATACGCAGTATTTT	CASSRGGSEDTQYF
.	few	TRBV9	TRBJ1-2	13	TGTGCCAGCAGATCGGACAGAAACTATGGCTACACCTTC	CASRSDRNYGYTF
.	once	TRBV6-5	TRBJ2-3	13	TGTGCCAGCCACTCTCCGGGCACAGATACGCAGTATTTT	CASHSPGTDTQYF
TRBD2	.	TRBV4-3	TRBJ2-2	17	TGCGCCAGCAGCCAAGATCCCGCAGCGGGAGGACCCGGGGAGCTGTTTTTT	CASSQDPAAGGPGELFF
TRBD2	.	TRBV20-1	TRBJ2-7	11	TGCAGTAGCGGGAGCTCCTACGAGCAGTACTTC	CSSGSSYEQYF